This TCR beta chain was profiled in a study of regulatory T cells. Study-level results: In CD3G-deficient patients, conventional CD4+ T cells were enriched for hydrophobic CDR3 residues at positions 6 and 7.

Amplification used 52 TRBV primers and 13 TRBJ primers. Some clones are missing from TCRdb's copy, which holds only in-frame ones; the method was immunoSEQ multiplex PCR. Of about 35,000 clones in the sample, 89% were seen once. The sample holds one count of this clone. Its antigen remains unknown. The CDR3 runs 17 residues. Germline V lookup: CDR1 SGHRS, CDR2 YFSETQ. With 1 base clipped from V and 2 bases from J, the junction kept 8 bases outside the gene matches. The receptor's source is a person aged 18-29 years with CD3G deficiency. Sequenced sample: conventional CD4+ T cells sorted from blood. The rearrangement uses TRBV5-1 and TRBJ2-1; 8 nucleotides agree with TRBD2. The CDR3, as DNA: TGCGCCAGCAGCTTGAGAGGTCTAGCGGGCCCCTACAATGAGCAGTTCTTC. Encoded protein: CASSLRGLAGPYNEQFF. Full variable domain (outside the CDR3, taken from reference TRBV5-1 and TRBJ2-1): KAGVTQTPRYLIKTRGQQVTLSCSPISGHRSVSWYQQTPGQGLQFLFEYFSETQRNKGNFPGRFSGRQFSNSRSEMNVSTLELGDSALYLCASSLRGLAGPYNEQFFGPGTRLTVL.